This record covers a single TCR beta chain. Its target is not known. Germline V gives CDR1 MNHNS, CDR2 SASEGT. This CDR3 has 13 residues. V was pared by 0 bases and J by 7 bases, with 10 bases between. This entry comes from a study of T cells after yellow fever vaccination. A process of 5'RACE template switching, which added a universal primer site and UMIs, was used to make TCR cDNA. Using its own MiXCR run on the 5' RACE reads, TCRdb lists one record per CDR3 protein. The table includes about 320,000 distinct CDR3 sequences, 6.5% to 8.5% detected once. Findings and limits, study-wide: The booster response re-showed most primary clones: around 95% CD4, approximately 90% CD8.

The V gene is TRBV6-1, the J gene TRBJ2-7, with unresolved D. This clonotype was obtained from a man aged 18 to 29 who received the YFV17D yellow fever vaccine. The sample in question was PBMCs, obtained about 41 days after the first yellow fever vaccination. CDR3 nucleotide sequence: TGTGCCAGCAGTGAAGCGCCTCGCCAGGAGCAGTACTTC. It codes for CASSEAPRQEQYF.